The clone carrying this T cell receptor (beta chain) was observed a few times. Antigen unknown. The source of the sample is a study of cytomegalovirus exposure and HLA in healthy donors. J lost 3 bases, V lost 5 bases, and 11 bases had no gene match. The germline gives CDR1 SEHNR, CDR2 FQNEAQ (reference sequence). CDR3 length: 16 residues. The PCR had 60 Vbeta and 13 Jbeta primers. Produced via immunoSEQ multiplex PCR; TCRdb's table is partial and in-frame only. This sample has under 200,000 clones, with 12% found just once. Study findings and constraints: No immune exposure information besides CMV serostatus was available.

This clonotype originated in a man in his fifties or sixties in good health and CMV-seropositive. This chain connects TRBV7-9 to TRBJ2-3, with TRBD2 matching over 7 bases. The sequencing input was PBMCs. The CDR3 sequence is CASSEDPAGRTDTQYF. CDR3 sequence (DNA): TGTGCCAGCAGCGAGGACCCAGCGGGGAGGACAGATACGCAGTATTTT.